A selection of T cell receptor beta chains follows, all from one sample in a study of T-cell reconstitution after alpha-beta-depleted transplantation in children. TCRdb reprocessed the PCR reads via MiXCR and lists one record per CDR3 protein. The table includes 500,000 to 600,000 distinct CDR3 sequences, roughly 18% detected once. The source was PBMCs from the stem cell graft donor, collected from the stem cell graft. These receptors originate from a human donor who donated a stem cell graft to a child with acute lymphoblastic leukemia. Each CDR3 is given without its conserved first and last residue.

V	CDR3
TRBV2	ASWRQGQETQY
TRBV6-6	ASSYPKREELF
TRBV10-3	AISDSIAGGSDTQY
TRBV7-9	ASSPDRIYAGELF
TRBV5-1	ASSSRTSGSMGYNEQF
TRBV9	ASSVLAGGSGETQY
TRBV10-3	AISVQGDHEQY
TRBV5-1	ASSSGSNTGELF
TRBV10-2	ASSEPRTSGSRDTQY
TRBV20-1	SPKPDTQY
TRBV5-1	ASSLTGVMYEQY
TRBV3-1	ASRGLAAWEQY
TRBV29-1	SVEDKGSISGYNEQF
TRBV5-1	ASSWENRVAEAF
TRBV12-3/TRBV12-4	ASRRPGTGNNEQF
TRBV11-2	ASSLLFGEDSDTQY
TRBV20-1	SASRTAQETQY
TRBV20-1	SATPLGREAF
TRBV7-9	ARIVQGSSYNEQF
TRBV7-3	ASSVTGVRQPQH
TRBV25-1	ASREGQGKDEQY
TRBV11-2	ASSFFSGGRENEQF
TRBV29-1	SVLDREALFEQY
TRBV11-2	ASSLEGGLKGMDFSSNQPQH
TRBV29-1	SVEGWTGAEQY
TRBV11-3	ASSLRLAGSTDTQY